This T cell receptor (beta chain) appears in the sequencing data of a study of PD-1 blockade in classical Hodgkin lymphoma. General study findings and limits: Newly diagnosed patients were reported to exhibit reduced baseline TCR diversity relative to healthy donors. Newly diagnosed patients and complete responders had comparable diversity at baseline.

Libraries were prepared by immunoSEQ multiplex PCR; TCRdb keeps only in-frame clonotypes and omits some of them. The sample includes 45,000 to 55,000 clones, more than 65% of them seen just once. With regard to this clone: What it binds is unknown.

In every patient, relapse followed autologous stem cell transplantation, while exposure to brentuximab vedotin differed. The clonotype comes from a human donor with classical Hodgkin lymphoma. The source material was peripheral blood mononuclear cells (PBMCs), sampled at baseline.

The CDR3 DNA sequence: TGCGCCAGCAGCTTTAGCCGGGACAGAGACACTGAAGCTTTCTTT. Protein: CASSFSRDRDTEAFF. V gene TRBV5-1 combines with J gene TRBJ1-1; 7 bases are shared with TRBD1. The CDR3 contains 15 residues. With 2 bases clipped from V and 3 bases from J, the junction kept 7 bases outside the gene matches. From germline, CDR1 is SGHRS and CDR2 YFSETQ.